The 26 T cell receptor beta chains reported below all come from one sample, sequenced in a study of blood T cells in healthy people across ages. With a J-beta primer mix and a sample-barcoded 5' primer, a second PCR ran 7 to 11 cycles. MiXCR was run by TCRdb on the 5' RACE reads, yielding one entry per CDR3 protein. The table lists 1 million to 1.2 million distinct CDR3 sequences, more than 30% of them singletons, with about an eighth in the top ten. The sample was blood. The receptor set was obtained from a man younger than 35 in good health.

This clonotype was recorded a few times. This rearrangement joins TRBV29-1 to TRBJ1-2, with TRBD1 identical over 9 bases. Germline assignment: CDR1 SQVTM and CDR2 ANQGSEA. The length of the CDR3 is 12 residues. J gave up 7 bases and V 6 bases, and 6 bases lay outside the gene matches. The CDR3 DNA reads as TGCAGCGTCCAACAGGGGGCTAGTGGCTACACCTTC. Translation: CSVQQGASGYTF.

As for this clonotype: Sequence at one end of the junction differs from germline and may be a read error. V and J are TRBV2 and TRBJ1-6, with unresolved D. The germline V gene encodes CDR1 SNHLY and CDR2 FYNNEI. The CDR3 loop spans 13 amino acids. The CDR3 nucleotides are TGTTCCAGCAGTGCTGACCGGAATTCACCCCTCCACTTT. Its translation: CSSSADRNSPLHF.

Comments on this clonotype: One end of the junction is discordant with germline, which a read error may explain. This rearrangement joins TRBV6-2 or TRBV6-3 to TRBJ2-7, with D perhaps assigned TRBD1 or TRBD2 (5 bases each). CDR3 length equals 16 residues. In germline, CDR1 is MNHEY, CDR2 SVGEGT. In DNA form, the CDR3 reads TGTGCCTGCAGCTCCAACGACTGGGGACGGGCTAACGAGCAGTACTTC. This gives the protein CACSSNDWGRANEQYF.

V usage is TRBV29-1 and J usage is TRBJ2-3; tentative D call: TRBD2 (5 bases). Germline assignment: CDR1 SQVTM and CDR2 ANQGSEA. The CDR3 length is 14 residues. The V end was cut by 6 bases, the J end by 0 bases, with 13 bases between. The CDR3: CSVDARGSTDTQYF. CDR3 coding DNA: TGCAGCGTGGACGCTAGAGGGAGCACAGATACGCAGTATTTT.

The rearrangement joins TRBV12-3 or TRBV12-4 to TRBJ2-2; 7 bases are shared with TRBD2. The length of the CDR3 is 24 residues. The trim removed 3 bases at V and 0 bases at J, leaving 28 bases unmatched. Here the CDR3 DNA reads TGTGCCAGCAGTTTTATCCGGCGGGGACTAAGCCAGTCCTACCGCAAAACGAACACCGGGGAGCTGTTTTTT. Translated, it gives CASSFIRRGLSQSYRKTNTGELFF.

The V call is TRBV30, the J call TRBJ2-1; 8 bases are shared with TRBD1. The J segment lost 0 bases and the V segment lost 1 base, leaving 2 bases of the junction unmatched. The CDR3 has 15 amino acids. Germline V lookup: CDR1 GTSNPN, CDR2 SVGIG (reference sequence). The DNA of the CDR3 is TGTGCCTGGAGTGGACAGGGGAGCTCCTACAATGAGCAGTTCTTC. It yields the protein CAWSGQGSSYNEQFF.

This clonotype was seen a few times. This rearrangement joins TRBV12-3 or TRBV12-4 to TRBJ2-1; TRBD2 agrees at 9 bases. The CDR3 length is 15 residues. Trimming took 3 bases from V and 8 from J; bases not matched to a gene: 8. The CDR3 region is CASSLRASGAHEQFF. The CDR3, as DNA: TGTGCCAGCAGTTTGAGGGCTAGCGGGGCCCATGAGCAGTTCTTC.

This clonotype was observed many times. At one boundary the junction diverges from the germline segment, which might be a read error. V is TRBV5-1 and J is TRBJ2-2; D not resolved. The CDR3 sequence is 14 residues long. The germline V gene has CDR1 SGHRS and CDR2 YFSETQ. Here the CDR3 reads CASSLDPNTGELFF. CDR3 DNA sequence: TGTGCCAGCAGCTTAGATCCGAACACCGGGGAGCTGTTTTTT.

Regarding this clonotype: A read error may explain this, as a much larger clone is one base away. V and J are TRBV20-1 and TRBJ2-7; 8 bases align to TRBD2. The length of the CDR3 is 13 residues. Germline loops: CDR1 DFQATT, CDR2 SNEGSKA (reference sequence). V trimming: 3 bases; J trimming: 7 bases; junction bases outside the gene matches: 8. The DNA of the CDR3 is TGCAGTGCTAGCGGGGGGGTTAACAATGAGCAGTACTTC. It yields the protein CSASGGVNNEQYF.

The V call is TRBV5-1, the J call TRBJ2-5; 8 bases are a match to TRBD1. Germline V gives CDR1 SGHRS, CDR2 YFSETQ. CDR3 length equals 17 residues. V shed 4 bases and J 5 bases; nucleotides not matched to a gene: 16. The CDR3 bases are TGCGCCAGCAGCAACGGACAGGGTCAGTGGTTAAGGGAGACCCAGTACTTC. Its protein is CASSNGQGQWLRETQYF.

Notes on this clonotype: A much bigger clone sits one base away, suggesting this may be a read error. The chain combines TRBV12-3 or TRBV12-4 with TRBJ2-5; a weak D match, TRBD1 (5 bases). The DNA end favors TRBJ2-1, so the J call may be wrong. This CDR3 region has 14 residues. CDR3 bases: TGTGCCAGCAGTTCCCCAGGGTACCAAGAGACCCAGTTCTTC. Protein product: CASSSPGYQETQFF.

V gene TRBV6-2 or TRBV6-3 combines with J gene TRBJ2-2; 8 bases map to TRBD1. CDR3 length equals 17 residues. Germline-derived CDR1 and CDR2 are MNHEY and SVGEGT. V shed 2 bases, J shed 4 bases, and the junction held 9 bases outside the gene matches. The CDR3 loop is CASSYELGQVTTGELFF. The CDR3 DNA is TGTGCCAGCAGTTACGAGTTGGGACAGGTTACCACCGGGGAGCTGTTTTTT.

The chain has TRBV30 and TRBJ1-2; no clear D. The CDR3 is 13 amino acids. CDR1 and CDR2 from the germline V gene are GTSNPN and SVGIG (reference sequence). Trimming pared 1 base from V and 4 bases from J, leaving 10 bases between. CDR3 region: CAWSARQAYGYTF. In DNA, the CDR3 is TGTGCCTGGAGTGCGAGGCAGGCCTATGGCTACACCTTC. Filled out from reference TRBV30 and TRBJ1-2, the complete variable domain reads SQTIHQWPATLVQPVGSPLSLECTVEGTSNPNLYWYRQAAGRGLQLLFYSVGIGQISSEVPQNLSASRPQDRQFILSSKKLLLSDSGFYLCAWSARQAYGYTFGSGTRLTVV.

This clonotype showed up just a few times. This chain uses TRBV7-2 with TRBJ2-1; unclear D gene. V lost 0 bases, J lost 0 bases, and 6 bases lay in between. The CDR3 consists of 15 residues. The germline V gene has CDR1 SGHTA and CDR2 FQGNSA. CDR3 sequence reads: CASSLAATSYNEQFF. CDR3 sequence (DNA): TGTGCCAGCAGCTTAGCGGCGACCTCCTACAATGAGCAGTTCTTC.

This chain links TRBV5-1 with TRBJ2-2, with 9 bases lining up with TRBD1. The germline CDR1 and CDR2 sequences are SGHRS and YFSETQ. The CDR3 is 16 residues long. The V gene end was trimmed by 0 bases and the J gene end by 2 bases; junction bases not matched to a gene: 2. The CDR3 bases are TGCGCCAGCAGCTTGGTGGACAGGGGTAACACCGGGGAGCTGTTTTTT. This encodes CASSLVDRGNTGELFF.

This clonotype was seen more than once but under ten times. In DNA, the CDR3 is TGCGCCAGCAGCGCGGCATCTTCTGAAGCTTTCTTT. This gives the protein CASSAASSEAFF. The chain has TRBV5-1 and TRBJ1-1; unclear D gene. This CDR3 is built from 12 residues. Trimming removed 4 bases at V and 6 bases at J, with 10 bases between. From germline, CDR1 is SGHRS and CDR2 YFSETQ.

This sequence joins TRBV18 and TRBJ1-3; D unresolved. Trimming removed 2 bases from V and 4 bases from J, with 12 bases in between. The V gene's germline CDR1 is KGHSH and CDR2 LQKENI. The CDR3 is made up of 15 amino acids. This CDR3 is CASSPSETAGNTIYF. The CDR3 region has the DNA TGTGCCAGCTCACCAAGCGAGACCGCAGGAAACACCATATATTTT. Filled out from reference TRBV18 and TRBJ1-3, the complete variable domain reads NAGVMQNPRHLVRRRGQEARLRCSPMKGHSHVYWYRQLPEEGLKFMVYLQKENIIDESGMPKERFSAEFPKEGPSILRIQQVVRGDSAAYFCASSPSETAGNTIYFGEGSWLTVV.

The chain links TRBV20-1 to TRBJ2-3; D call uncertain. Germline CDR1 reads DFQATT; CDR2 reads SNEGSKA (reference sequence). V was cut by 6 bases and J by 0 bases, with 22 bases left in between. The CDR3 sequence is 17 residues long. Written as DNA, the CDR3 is TGCAGTGCGGGCGGCGGCCGAACCCCAGATAGCACAGATACGCAGTATTTT. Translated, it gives CSAGGGRTPDSTDTQYF.

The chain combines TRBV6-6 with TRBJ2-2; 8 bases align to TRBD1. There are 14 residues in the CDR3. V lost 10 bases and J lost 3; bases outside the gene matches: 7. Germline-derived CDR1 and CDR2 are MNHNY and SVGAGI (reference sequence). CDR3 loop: CATIKDRDTGELFF. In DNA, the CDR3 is TGTGCCACCATCAAGGACAGGGACACCGGGGAGCTGTTTTTT.

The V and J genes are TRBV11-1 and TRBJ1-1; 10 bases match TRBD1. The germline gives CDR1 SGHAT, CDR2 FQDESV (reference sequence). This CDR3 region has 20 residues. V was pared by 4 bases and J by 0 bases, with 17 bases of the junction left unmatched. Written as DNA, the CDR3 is TGTGCCAGCAGCTCCCGAGGACCGACAGGGGGCTTGATCGTGAACACTGAAGCTTTCTTT. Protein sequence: CASSSRGPTGGLIVNTEAFF.

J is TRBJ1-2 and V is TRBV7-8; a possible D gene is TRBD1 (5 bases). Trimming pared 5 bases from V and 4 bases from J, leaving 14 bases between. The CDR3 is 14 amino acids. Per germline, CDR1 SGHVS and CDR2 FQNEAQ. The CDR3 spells CASSPRTIGYGYTF. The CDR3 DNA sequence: TGTGCCAGCAGCCCACGGACAATCGGCTATGGCTACACCTTC.

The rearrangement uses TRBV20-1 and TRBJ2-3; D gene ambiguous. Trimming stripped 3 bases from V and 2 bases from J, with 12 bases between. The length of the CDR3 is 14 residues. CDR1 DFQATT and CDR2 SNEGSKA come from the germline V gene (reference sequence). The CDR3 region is CSARSLLFTDTQYF. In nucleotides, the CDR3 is TGCAGTGCTAGGAGCCTGCTTTTCACAGATACGCAGTATTTT.

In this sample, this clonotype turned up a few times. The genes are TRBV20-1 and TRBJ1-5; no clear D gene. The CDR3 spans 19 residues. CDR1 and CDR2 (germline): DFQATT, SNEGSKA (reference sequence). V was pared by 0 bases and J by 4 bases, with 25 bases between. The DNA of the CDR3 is TGCAGTGCTAGAGATTGGGGAGTCCCGGTTTTGGTGCTTAATCAGCCCCAGCATTTT. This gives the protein CSARDWGVPVLVLNQPQHF.

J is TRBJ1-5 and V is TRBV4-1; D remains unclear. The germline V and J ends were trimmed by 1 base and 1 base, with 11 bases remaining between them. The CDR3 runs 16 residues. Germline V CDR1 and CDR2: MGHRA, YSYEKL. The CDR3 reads CASSQGKVGSNQPQHF. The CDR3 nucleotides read TGCGCCAGCAGCCAAGGGAAGGTTGGGAGCAATCAGCCCCAGCATTTT.

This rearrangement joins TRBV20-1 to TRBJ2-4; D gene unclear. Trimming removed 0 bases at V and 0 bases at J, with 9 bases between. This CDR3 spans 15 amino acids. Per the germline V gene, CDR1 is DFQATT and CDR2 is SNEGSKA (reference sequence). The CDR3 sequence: CSARDRQTAKNIQYF. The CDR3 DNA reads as TGCAGTGCTAGAGACCGGCAGACAGCCAAAAACATTCAGTACTTC.

For the CDR3, the DNA is TGCAGTGCGGTAGGGACTGCCTACAATGAGCAGTACTTC. Its protein product is CSAVGTAYNEQYF. The chain combines TRBV20-1 with TRBJ2-5; a possible D gene is TRBD2 (6 bases). The V and J ends lost 6 bases and 11 bases respectively, with 22 bases between them. Germline CDR1 and CDR2: DFQATT and SNEGSKA (reference sequence). The CDR3 extends over 13 amino acids.